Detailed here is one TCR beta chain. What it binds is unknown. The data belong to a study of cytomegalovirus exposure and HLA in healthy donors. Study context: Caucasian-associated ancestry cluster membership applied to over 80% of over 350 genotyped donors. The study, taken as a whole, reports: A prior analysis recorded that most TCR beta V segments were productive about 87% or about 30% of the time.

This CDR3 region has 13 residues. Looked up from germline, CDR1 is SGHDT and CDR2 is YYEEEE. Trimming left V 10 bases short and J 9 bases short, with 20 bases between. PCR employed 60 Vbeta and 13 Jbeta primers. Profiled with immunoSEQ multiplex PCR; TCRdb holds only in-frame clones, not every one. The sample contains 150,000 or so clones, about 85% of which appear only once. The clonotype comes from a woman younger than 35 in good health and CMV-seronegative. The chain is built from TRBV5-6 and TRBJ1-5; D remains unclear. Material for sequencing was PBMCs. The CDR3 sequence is CARNGEMKGPQHF. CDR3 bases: TGTGCCCGAAACGGGGAAATGAAGGGGCCCCAGCATTTT.